Described below is a single TCR beta chain sequence and its context. This sample stems from a study of T cell responses to AZD1222 COVID-19 vaccine. Germline V lookup: CDR1 MNHNY, CDR2 SVGAGI (reference sequence). Trimming removed 8 bases from V and 0 bases from J, with 15 bases in between. This CDR3 contains 15 residues. TCRdb's copy holds only in-frame clones and misses some; the assay was immunoSEQ multiplex PCR. The repertoire holds 150,000 to 200,000 clones, with roughly 93% as singletons. The sequencing here drew on peripheral blood, taken on day 0 of AZD1222 vaccination. The receptor's source is an adult in good health. V usage is TRBV6-6 and J usage is TRBJ2-3; D might be TRBD1 (6 bases). CDR3 bases: TGTGCCAGCGGATGGGGGCGGTCCAGCACAGATACGCAGTATTTT. This sequence encodes CASGWGRSSTDTQYF.